A selection of T cell receptor beta chains follows, all from one sample in a study of T cell changes during pregnancy in multiple sclerosis. The assay was immunoSEQ multiplex PCR, and TCRdb's table has in-frame clones only and misses some. The table includes 40,000 to 50,000 clones, 89% detected once. The specimen comprised CD4+ T cells from peripheral blood mononuclear cells, sampled in the first trimester of pregnancy. The receptors originated from a female donor with multiple sclerosis, enrolled in a pregnancy study. Each CDR3 is given with its conserved first and last residue. A D gene is named only where the DNA matches it firmly. Not every row has a clone size; where given, it reads once, few, many or a size class.

CASVQGAGYGYTF,TGTGCCAGTGTCCAGGGTGCAGGGTATGGCTACACCTTC,13,TRBV19,.,.,TRBJ1-2
CASSLRSREGPDTQYF,TGTGCCAGCAGCTTAAGGTCCCGGGAGGGCCCAGATACGCAGTATTTT,16,TRBV11-2,TRBD2,.,TRBJ2-3
CASSSGTRNTGELFF,TGTGCCAGCAGCTCCGGGACAAGGAACACCGGGGAGCTGTTTTTT,15,TRBV7-6,.,.,TRBJ2-2
CASSGLALTGELFF,TGTGCCAGCAGCGGACTAGCACTCACCGGGGAGCTGTTTTTT,14,TRBV2,TRBD2,.,TRBJ2-2
CASSQAVRKDSRANYGYTF,TGCGCCAGCAGCCAAGCGGTTCGGAAGGACAGCCGAGCTAACTATGGCTACACCTTC,19,TRBV4-1,.,.,TRBJ1-2
CASSVGRTSRETQYF,TGCGCCAGCAGCGTTGGCCGGACTAGTCGGGAGACCCAGTACTTC,15,TRBV5-1,TRBD2,.,TRBJ2-5
CASRLGQNTEAFF,TGTGCAAGTCGCTTAGGACAAAACACTGAAGCTTTCTTT,13,TRBV12-2,.,.,TRBJ1-1
CASSHSWAGSYEQYF,TGTGCCAGCAGCCACTCGTGGGCGGGCTCCTACGAGCAGTACTTC,15,TRBV9,.,.,TRBJ2-7
CASSGTLGDTEAFF,TGTGCCAGTAGCGGCACGTTAGGGGACACTGAAGCTTTCTTT,14,TRBV19,.,once,TRBJ1-1
CASRLILYNEQFF,TGTGCCAGCAGACTCATTTTGTACAATGAGCAGTTCTTC,13,TRBV6-1,.,.,TRBJ2-1
CASSFSDRGRVEQYF,TGTGCCAGCAGTTTCTCTGACAGGGGGCGAGTTGAGCAGTACTTC,15,TRBV6-6,TRBD1,once,TRBJ2-7
CASSLEQGFSRNTEAFF,TGTGCCAGCAGCTTGGAACAGGGTTTTTCTAGGAACACTGAAGCTTTCTTT,17,TRBV5-4,.,.,TRBJ1-1
CASSLILGGTEAFF,TGTGCCAGCAGCTTGATTCTCGGCGGCACTGAAGCTTTCTTT,14,TRBV5-4,.,few,TRBJ1-1
CASSQSGSSSYEQYF,TGTGCCAGCAGCCAAAGCGGGAGTAGCTCCTACGAGCAGTACTTC,15,TRBV5-4,TRBD2,.,TRBJ2-7
CASSEGPSGSYNEQFF,TGTGCCAGCAGTGAGGGTCCTAGCGGGAGTTACAATGAGCAGTTCTTC,16,TRBV2,TRBD2,.,TRBJ2-1
CASSLVAGAATGELFF,TGTGCCAGCAGCTTAGTTGCAGGGGCGGCCACCGGGGAGCTGTTTTTT,16,TRBV7-7,.,.,TRBJ2-2
CASSENRDEKLFF,TGTGCCAGCAGTGAAAACCGGGATGAAAAACTGTTTTTT,13,TRBV6-1,.,.,TRBJ1-4
CASTHSLRTGSYEQYF,TGTGCCAGCACCCACAGCTTGCGGACAGGTTCCTACGAGCAGTACTTC,16,TRBV7-9,TRBD1,.,TRBJ2-7
CASSPGQGPNTEAFF,TGTGCCAGCAGTCCGGGACAGGGACCGAACACTGAAGCTTTCTTT,15,TRBV6-6,TRBD1,.,TRBJ1-1
CAGPPQSSYF,TGCGCCGGCCCCCCCCAAAGTTCGTACTTC,10,TRBV5-1,.,.,TRBJ2-7
CASSLVRVSGEQYF,TGTGCCAGCAGCTTAGTCAGGGTATCTGGCGAGCAGTACTTC,14,TRBV7-2,.,.,TRBJ2-7
CASSEDRPLREQYF,TGTGCCAGCAGTGAAGACAGACCACTACGCGAGCAGTACTTC,14,TRBV6-5,.,.,TRBJ2-7